This T cell receptor beta chain was observed in a study of early T cells in non-severe SARS-CoV-2 infection. In the study overall: Alpha and beta chains were unpaired, from unsorted whole-blood bulk RNA.

Individual cDNA molecules received unique molecular identifiers during library preparation. A single record per CDR3 protein comes from TCRdb applying MiXCR to the 5' RACE reads. Counted here are 60,000 to 90,000 distinct CDR3 sequences, about a sixth occurring once; the ten biggest clones make up 2.9%. Germline assignment: CDR1 SQVTM and CDR2 ANQGSEA. Trimming left V 7 bases short and J 5 bases short, with 11 bases between. The CDR3 extends over 11 amino acids. Points from the study as a whole: Comparison of clonotypes with VDJdb favored anti-spike CD8 responses while missing private and CD4 specificities.

About this clonotype: Its matching antigen is unknown.

The receptor was isolated from an adult who was a healthcare worker with PCR-confirmed SARS-CoV-2 infection or an uninfected control (not recorded which). V is TRBV29-1 and J is TRBJ1-1; the D is unclear. Sequences were obtained from whole blood. CDR3 residues: CSARGLTEAFF. CDR3 coding DNA: TGCAGCGCCAGAGGGCTGACTGAAGCTTTCTTT.